The clone carrying this TCR beta chain occurred many times. The target antigen is unknown. This record comes from a study of T-cell reconstitution after alpha-beta-depleted transplantation in children. The study's findings and limits: Among T cells one year after transplant, newly produced cells accounted for most counts and diversity.

Unique molecular identifiers were incorporated when the TCRbeta library was constructed. TCRdb called the PCR reads again in MiXCR, with one record for every CDR3 protein. The sample yields 220,000 or so distinct CDR3 sequences, 7.5% to 9.5% seen once. There are 14 residues in the CDR3. Germline loops: CDR1 SGHVS, CDR2 FQNEAQ. V lost 5 bases and J lost 0, with 9 bases in between. J is TRBJ2-3 and V is TRBV7-8; possible D gene TRBD1, 6 bases. The source is a male patient between 10 and 17 years old who had a stem cell transplant for acute lymphoblastic leukemia, so the T cells may come from the graft donor. The input for sequencing was PBMCs, mostly from graft donor cells, taken 180 days after TCRalphabeta/CD19-depleted stem cell transplant. This chain's CDR3 is CASSATGSTDTQYF. The CDR3 DNA reads TGTGCCAGCAGCGCAACAGGGAGCACAGATACGCAGTATTTT.